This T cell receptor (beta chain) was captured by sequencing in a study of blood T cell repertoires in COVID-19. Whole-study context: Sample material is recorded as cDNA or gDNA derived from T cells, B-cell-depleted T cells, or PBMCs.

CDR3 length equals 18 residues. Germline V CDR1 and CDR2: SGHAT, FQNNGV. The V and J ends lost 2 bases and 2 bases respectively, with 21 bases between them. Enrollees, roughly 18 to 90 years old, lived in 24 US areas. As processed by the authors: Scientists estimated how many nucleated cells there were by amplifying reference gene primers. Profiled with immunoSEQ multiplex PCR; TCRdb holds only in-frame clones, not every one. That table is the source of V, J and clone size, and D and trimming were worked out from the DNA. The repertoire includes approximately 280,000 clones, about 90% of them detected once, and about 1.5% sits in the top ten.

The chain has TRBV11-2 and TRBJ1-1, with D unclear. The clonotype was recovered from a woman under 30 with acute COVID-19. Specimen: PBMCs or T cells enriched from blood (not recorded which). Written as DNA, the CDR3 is TGTGCCAGCAGCTTAATATTCCAGATGGAGAGGAGCAACACTGAAGCTTTCTTT. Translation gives CASSLIFQMERSNTEAFF.